Included here is one T cell receptor (beta chain) sequence, with context. Its specificity is not known. The data originate from a study of shared clonotypes between healthy human individuals. Study results and caveats: The researchers took only blood, and tissue repertoires probably look different. Non-shared clonotypes showed lower generation probabilities than clonotypes common to all four donors.

The sorted-subset replicate PCRs were given 200 ng DNA, which is tens of thousands of T cell genomes. Using immunoSEQ multiplex PCR, the repertoire was profiled, and TCRdb retains in-frame clones only, with some absent. Altogether approximately 2.1 million clones are present, over 85% being singletons, with the ten largest covering 0.39%. Among the donors, all were Caucasian adults who lived in Nashville, Tennessee. The CDR3 length is 14 residues. V was clipped by 4 bases and J by 4 bases; unmatched bases: 5. Germline lookup yields CDR1 KGHSH and CDR2 LQKENI. Sequencing was performed on naive CD4+ T cells from PBMCs. Subset in this sample: CD45RA+ positively selected. The V and J genes are TRBV18 and TRBJ1-1, with 8 bases that match TRBD1. The receptor was isolated from a young man in good health. Some clones in this sample may be carry-over from other donors' samples. In DNA, the CDR3 is TGTGCCAGCTCACAACGGGGACAGGTCACTGAAGCTTTCTTT. Protein: CASSQRGQVTEAFF.